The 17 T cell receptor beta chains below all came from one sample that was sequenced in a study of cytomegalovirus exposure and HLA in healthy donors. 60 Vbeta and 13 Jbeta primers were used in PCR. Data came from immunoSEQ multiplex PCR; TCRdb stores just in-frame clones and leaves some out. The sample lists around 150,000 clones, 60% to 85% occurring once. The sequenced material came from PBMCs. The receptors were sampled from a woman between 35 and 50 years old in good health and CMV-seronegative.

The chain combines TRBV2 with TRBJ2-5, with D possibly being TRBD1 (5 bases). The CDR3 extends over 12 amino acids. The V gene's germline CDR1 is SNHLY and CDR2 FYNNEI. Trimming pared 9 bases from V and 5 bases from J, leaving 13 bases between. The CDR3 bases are TGTGCCAGGGGGCAGGGTGGGGAGACCCAGTACTTC. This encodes CARGQGGETQYF.

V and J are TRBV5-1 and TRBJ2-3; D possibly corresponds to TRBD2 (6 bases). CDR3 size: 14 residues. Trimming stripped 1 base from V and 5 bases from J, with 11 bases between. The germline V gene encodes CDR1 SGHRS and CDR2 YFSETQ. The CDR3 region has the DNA TGCGCCAGCAGCTTGAGGACGGGAGTAGATACGCAGTATTTT. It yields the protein CASSLRTGVDTQYF.

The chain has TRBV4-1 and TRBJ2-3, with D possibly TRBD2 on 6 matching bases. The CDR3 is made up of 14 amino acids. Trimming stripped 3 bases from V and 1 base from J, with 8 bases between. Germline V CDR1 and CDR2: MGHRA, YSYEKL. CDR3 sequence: CASSQGEGTDTQYF. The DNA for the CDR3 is TGCGCCAGCAGCCAGGGGGAGGGCACAGATACGCAGTATTTT.

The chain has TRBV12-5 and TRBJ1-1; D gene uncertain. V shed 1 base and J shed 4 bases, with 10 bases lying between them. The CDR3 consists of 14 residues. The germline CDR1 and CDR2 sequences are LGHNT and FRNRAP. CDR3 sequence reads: CASGLDPRPTEAFF. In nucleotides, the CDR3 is TGTGCTAGTGGTTTGGACCCTAGGCCCACTGAAGCTTTCTTT.

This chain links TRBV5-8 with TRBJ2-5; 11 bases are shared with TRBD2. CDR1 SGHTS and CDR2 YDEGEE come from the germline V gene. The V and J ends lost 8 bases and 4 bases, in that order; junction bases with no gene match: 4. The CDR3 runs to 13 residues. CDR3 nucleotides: TGTGCCAGTAGCGGGGGGGCCACAGAGACCCAGTACTTC. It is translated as CASSGGATETQYF.

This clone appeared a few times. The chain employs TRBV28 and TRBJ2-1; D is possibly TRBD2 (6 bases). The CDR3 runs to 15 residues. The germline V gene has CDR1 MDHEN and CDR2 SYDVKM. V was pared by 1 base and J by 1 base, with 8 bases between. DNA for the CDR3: TGTGCCAGCAGTTTATTGAGCGGGTCCTACAATGAGCAGTTCTTC. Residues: CASSLLSGSYNEQFF.

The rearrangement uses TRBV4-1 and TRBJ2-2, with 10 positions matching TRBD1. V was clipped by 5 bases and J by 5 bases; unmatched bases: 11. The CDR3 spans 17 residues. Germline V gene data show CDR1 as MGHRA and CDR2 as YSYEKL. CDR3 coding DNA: TGCGCCAGCAGCTCACCGGACAGGGGGATTAATACCGGGGAGCTGTTTTTT. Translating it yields CASSSPDRGINTGELFF.

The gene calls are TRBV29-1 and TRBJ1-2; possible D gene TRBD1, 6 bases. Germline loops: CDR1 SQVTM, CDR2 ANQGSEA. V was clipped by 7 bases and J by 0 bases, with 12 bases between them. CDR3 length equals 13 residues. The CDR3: CSASGAPNYGYTF. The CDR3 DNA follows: TGCAGCGCTTCAGGGGCCCCTAACTATGGCTACACCTTC.

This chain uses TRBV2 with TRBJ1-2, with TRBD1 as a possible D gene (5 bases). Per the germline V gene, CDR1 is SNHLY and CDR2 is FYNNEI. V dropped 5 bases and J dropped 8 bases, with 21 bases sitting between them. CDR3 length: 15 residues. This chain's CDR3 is CASSSGIGGTMGYTF. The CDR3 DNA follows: TGTGCCAGCAGTAGCGGAATTGGAGGGACTATGGGCTACACCTTC.

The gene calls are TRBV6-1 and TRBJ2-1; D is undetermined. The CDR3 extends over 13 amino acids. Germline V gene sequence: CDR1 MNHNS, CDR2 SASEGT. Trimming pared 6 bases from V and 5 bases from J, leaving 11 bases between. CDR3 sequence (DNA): TGTGCCAGCAGCGATTATGGCCACAATGAGCAGTTCTTC. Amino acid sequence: CASSDYGHNEQFF.

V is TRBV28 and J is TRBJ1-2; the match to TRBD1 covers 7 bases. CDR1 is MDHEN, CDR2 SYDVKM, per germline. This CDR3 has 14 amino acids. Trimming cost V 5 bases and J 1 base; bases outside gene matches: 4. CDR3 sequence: CASSSTGVNYGYTF. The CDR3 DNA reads TGTGCCAGCAGTAGCACAGGGGTTAACTATGGCTACACCTTC.

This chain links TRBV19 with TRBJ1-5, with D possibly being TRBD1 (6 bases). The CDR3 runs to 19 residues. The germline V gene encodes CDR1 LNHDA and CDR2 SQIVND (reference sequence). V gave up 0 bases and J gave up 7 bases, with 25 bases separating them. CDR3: CASSIDRYSVRRGWQPQHF. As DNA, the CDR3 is TGTGCCAGTAGTATAGATAGGTATTCGGTCCGCAGGGGATGGCAGCCCCAGCATTTT.

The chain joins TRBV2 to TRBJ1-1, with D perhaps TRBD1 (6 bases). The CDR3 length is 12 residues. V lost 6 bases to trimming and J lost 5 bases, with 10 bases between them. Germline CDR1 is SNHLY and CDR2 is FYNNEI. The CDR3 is CASRQGRTEAFF. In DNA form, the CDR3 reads TGTGCCAGCAGACAGGGTCGGACTGAAGCTTTCTTT.

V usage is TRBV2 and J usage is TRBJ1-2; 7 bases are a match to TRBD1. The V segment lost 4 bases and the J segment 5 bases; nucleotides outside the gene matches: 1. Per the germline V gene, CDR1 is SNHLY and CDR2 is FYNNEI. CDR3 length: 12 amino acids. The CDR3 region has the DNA TGTGCCAGCAGTGGACAGGGTTATGGCTACACCTTC. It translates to CASSGQGYGYTF.

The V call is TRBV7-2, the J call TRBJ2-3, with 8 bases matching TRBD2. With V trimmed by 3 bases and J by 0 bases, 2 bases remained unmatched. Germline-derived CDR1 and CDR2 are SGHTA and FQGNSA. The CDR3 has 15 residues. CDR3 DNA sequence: TGTGCCAGCAGCTTCGGGGGGGCCAGCACAGATACGCAGTATTTT. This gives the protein CASSFGGASTDTQYF.

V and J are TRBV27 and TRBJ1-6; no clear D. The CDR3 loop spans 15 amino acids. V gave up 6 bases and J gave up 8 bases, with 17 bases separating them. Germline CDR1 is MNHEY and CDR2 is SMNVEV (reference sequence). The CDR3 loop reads CASSRPGLDDSPLHF. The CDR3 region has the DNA TGTGCCAGCAGCCGACCGGGTCTCGATGATTCACCCCTCCACTTT.

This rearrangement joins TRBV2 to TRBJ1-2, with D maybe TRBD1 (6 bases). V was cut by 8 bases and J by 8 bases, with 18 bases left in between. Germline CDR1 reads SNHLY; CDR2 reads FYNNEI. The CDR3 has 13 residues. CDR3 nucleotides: TGTGCCAGCCCGAGGGGGTCGTGGGGGGGCTACACCTTC. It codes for CASPRGSWGGYTF.